One and the same sample provided the 10 T cell receptor beta chains below, sequenced in a study of T cells in Graves' hyperthyroidism and ophthalmopathy. RNA transcripts were the template for amplifying TCR beta CDR3 regions. Using the HTBI primer set, a first-round RT-PCR was run on the TCR CDR3. One entry per CDR3 protein results from TCRdb running MiXCR on the multiplex PCR reads. The sample carries about 360,000 distinct CDR3 sequences, roughly 13% recorded once. Material for sequencing was blood. All receptors derive from a woman between 18 and 30 years old with Graves' hyperthyroidism.

This clonotype was detected a few times. This chain joins TRBV20-1 and TRBJ2-7, with D possibly being TRBD1 (6 bases). Germline V CDR1 and CDR2: DFQATT, SNEGSKA (reference sequence). V was pared by 6 bases and J by 2 bases, with 17 bases between. The CDR3 has 14 residues. CDR3 loop: CSASGTRTTYEQYF. The DNA for the CDR3 is TGCAGTGCGTCCGGGACAAGGACCACCTACGAGCAGTACTTC.

The chain is built from TRBV3-1 and TRBJ2-3; TRBD1 matches 9 bases. Germline CDR1 reads LGHDT; CDR2 reads YNNKEL (reference sequence). The CDR3 is made up of 14 amino acids. Trimming removed 3 bases from V and 6 bases from J; junction bases left unmatched: 4. CDR3 nucleotides: TGTGCCAGCAGCCAGGCTGGGACAGGGGATACGCAGTATTTT. This codes for CASSQAGTGDTQYF.

The table lists this clonotype with many counts. The V gene is TRBV20-1, the J gene TRBJ2-5, with D tentatively TRBD2 (6 bases). The germline CDR1 and CDR2 sequences are DFQATT and SNEGSKA (reference sequence). CDR3 length: 15 amino acids. V was shortened by 0 bases and J by 7 bases, with 18 bases between the two germline ends. CDR3 DNA sequence: TGCAGTGCTAGAGATGGTCGGGAGCCAGGGTGGACCCAGTACTTC. Translating it yields CSARDGREPGWTQYF.

This sequence joins TRBV15 and TRBJ2-5; the match to TRBD2 covers 13 bases. This CDR3 is 19 amino acids long. Unmatched junction bases numbered 8, after V lost 1 base and J lost 0 bases. The germline V gene has CDR1 LNHNV and CDR2 YYDKDF (reference sequence). Written as DNA, the CDR3 is TGTGCCACCAGCAGAGCCCCTCCGGGACTAGCGGGGAACCAAGAGACCCAGTACTTC. As protein: CATSRAPPGLAGNQETQYF.

There are a few counts of this clonotype. This may be a read error, as it is one base from a much larger clone. J is TRBJ2-1 and V is TRBV5-1, with 14 bases that match TRBD2. CDR1 and CDR2 (germline): SGHRS, YFSETQ. There are 16 residues in the CDR3. For the CDR3, the DNA is TGCGCCAGCGCCCCGACTGGACTAGCGGGGGGTAATGGGCAGTTCTTC. It is translated as CASAPTGLAGGNGQFF. The complete variable domain, with remaining parts taken from reference TRBV5-1 and TRBJ2-1, reads KAGVTQTPRYLIKTRGQQVTLSCSPISGHRSVSWYQQTPGQGLQFLFEYFSETQRNKGNFPGRFSGRQFSNSRSEMNVSTLELGDSALYLCASAPTGLAGGNGQFFGPGTRLTVL.

This clonotype was seen at least ten times. The gene calls are TRBV7-9 and TRBJ2-5; 10 bases fit TRBD1. This CDR3 comprises 15 residues. Germline-derived CDR1 and CDR2 are SEHNR and FQNEAQ (reference sequence). V lost 5 bases and J lost 3; bases outside the gene matches: 6. CDR3 DNA sequence: TGTGCCAGCAGCACCACGGACAGGGGGAAAGAGACCCAGTACTTC. Protein: CASSTTDRGKETQYF. Variable domain in full (rest from reference TRBV7-9 and TRBJ2-5): DTGVSQNPRHKITKRGQNVTFRCDPISEHNRLYWYRQTLGQGPEFLTYFQNEAQLEKSRLLSDRFSAERPKGSFSTLEIQRTEQGDSAMYLCASSTTDRGKETQYFGPGTRLLVL.

This clonotype was counted at least ten times. The V gene is TRBV2, the J gene TRBJ1-2; 7 bases map to TRBD1. This CDR3 comprises 14 residues. Germline-derived CDR1 and CDR2 are SNHLY and FYNNEI. The V gene end was trimmed by 6 bases and the J gene end by 2 bases; junction bases not matched to a gene: 6. The CDR3 spells CASSEKGQNYGYTF. DNA of the CDR3: TGTGCCAGCAGCGAAAAGGGACAGAACTATGGCTACACCTTC.

The rearrangement uses TRBV7-9 and TRBJ2-1; 7 bases fit TRBD2. There are 16 residues in the CDR3. Germline loops: CDR1 SEHNR, CDR2 FQNEAQ (reference sequence). Trimming removed 5 bases from V and 2 bases from J; junction bases left unmatched: 9. The CDR3 reads CASSTGAGEAYNEQFF. In DNA, the CDR3 is TGTGCCAGCAGCACTGGGGCGGGGGAGGCCTACAATGAGCAGTTCTTC.

This clonotype was detected only a few times. The CDR3 sequence: CASSPPGSSYNEQFF. DNA of the CDR3: TGTGCCAGCTCACCACCGGGGAGCTCCTACAATGAGCAGTTCTTC. The chain couples TRBV18 to TRBJ2-1, with D possibly TRBD2 on 5 matching bases. This CDR3 region has 15 residues. Germline assignment: CDR1 KGHSH and CDR2 LQKENI. Between the trimmed V and J ends, which lost 0 bases and 0 bases, there was a span of 6 bases.

The gene calls are TRBV7-9 and TRBJ1-1, with D maybe TRBD1 (5 bases). CDR1 and CDR2 (germline): SEHNR, FQNEAQ (reference sequence). The CDR3 consists of 14 residues. Trimming left V 1 base short and J 3 bases short, with 9 bases between. CDR3 in DNA: TGTGCCAGCAGCTTAGGGGACGGTTACACTGAAGCTTTCTTT. This sequence encodes CASSLGDGYTEAFF.